This TCR beta chain originates from a study of blood T cell repertoires in COVID-19. On the study more broadly: Samples taken during acute and convalescent COVID-19 were collected in the United States, Italy and Spain. From T cells, B-cell-depleted T cells, or PBMCs came the material, which was cDNA or gDNA.

In the authors' methods: Amplification from reference gene primers served as the basis for estimated nucleated cell counts. Data came from immunoSEQ multiplex PCR; TCRdb stores just in-frame clones and leaves some out. That table furnishes V, J and clone size, whereas the DNA furnished D and trimming. The sample has around 60,000 clones, about 81% seen once. V was clipped by 3 bases and J by 2 bases, with 8 bases between them. Germline lookup yields CDR1 MDHEN and CDR2 SYDVKM. The CDR3 sequence is 13 residues long. Source material: peripheral blood. The chain carries TRBV28 and TRBJ2-7, with a possible D match to TRBD1 (6 bases). This TCR came from an elderly man with acute or convalescent COVID-19. The DNA for the CDR3 is TGTGCCAGCAGTTTTCGACAGGCCTACGAGCAGTACTTC. The encoded protein is CASSFRQAYEQYF.